The TCR beta chain described here comes from a study of cytomegalovirus exposure and HLA in healthy donors. Study at large: The Caucasian-associated ancestry cluster contained approximately 81% of the approximately 390 genotyped donors.

The PCR ran on 60 Vbeta and 13 Jbeta primers. The protocol was immunoSEQ multiplex PCR, while the TCRdb copy is restricted to in-frame clones and leaves out a portion. The sample has about 200,000 clones; roughly 77% are singletons. As regards this clone: Its antigen is currently unknown.

Findings and caveats of the study: Later analysis identified a missense DCLRE1C variant that was linked to TCR beta V- and J-gene trimming. There were under 200 TCR beta chains listed as cytomegalovirus-associated.

The CDR3 runs 17 residues. Germline values: CDR1 LNHNV, CDR2 YYDKDF (reference sequence). Trimming took off 0 bases at V and 0 bases at J, with 12 bases between the two ends. Each donor was healthy, and each was a bone marrow donor. Material for sequencing was PBMCs. The sequence came from a woman in her fifties or sixties in good health and CMV-seronegative. J is TRBJ1-3 and V is TRBV15; D may be TRBD1 (6 bases). The CDR3 loop reads CATSRDLGGFSGNTIYF. The CDR3 DNA follows: TGTGCCACCAGCAGAGATCTAGGGGGTTTCTCTGGAAACACCATATATTTT.